This paragraph covers one T cell receptor beta chain sequence. The antigen it binds to is not known. Per-base qualities were not stored, and no clone one base away is much larger. The data stem from a study of blood T cell repertoires in COVID-19 (dated by TCRdb to about 2020). Turning to the overall study: Samples from collaborators originated in the United States, Italy and Spain and spanned both the acute and convalescent phases of COVID-19. HLA class I and class II types, where available, came from metadata supplied by the sample provider rather than from assay-based typing. The material from the prospective study consisted of cDNA or gDNA derived from T cells, B-cell-depleted T cells, or PBMCs. Deeply sampled blood TCRbeta repertoires from subjects exposed to, actively infected with, or recovered from COVID-19 were included in the dataset. A de-identified subject ID, COVID-19 status, age in years and sex were almost always included in the sample metadata. The samples were drawn from two sources: the first 160 participants of the ongoing ImmuneRACE study, and 1,000 to 1,500 subjects contributed by 6 global collaborators. A freely available public database, intended as a resource for researchers studying the immune response to SARS-CoV-2, is where the repertoires were released. What the study reported, not specific to this receptor: Clinical and demographic metadata were provided uncurated, with the amount varying by source and participant.

The germline V gene gives CDR1 as MDHEN and CDR2 as SYDVKM. The CDR3 runs 14 residues from the cysteine to the phenylalanine. Solely the CDR3 DNA is kept, with 42 bases framed from the first base. V gives up 2 bases and J gives up 0 bases, and the segment between their germline ends measures 7 bases. TCRbeta CDR3 regions were amplified from genomic DNA by means of the immunoSEQ Assay, a bias-controlled multiplex PCR. From the authors' description of their analysis: The number of nucleated cells in each sample was estimated from the amplification of reference gene primers within the assay. To quantify the absolute abundance of each unique TCRbeta CDR3 rearrangement, sequence reads were collapsed and filtered. Productive Simpson clonality was computed per sample as the square root of Simpson's diversity index over productive rearrangements. TCRdb stores this immuneACCESS table with in-frame sequences only. Part of the clones is absent; in the studies checked, under half of the shortfall reflects unresolved V genes, and no reason is known for the rest. V and J calls and clone size follow that table, whereas D and trimming were derived from the DNA. Recorded for this sample are fewer than 25,000 clones; about nine tenths of them occurred a single time. The ten largest clones capture 7.4% of the sample.

Whole blood was collected in K2EDTA tubes by collaborating institutions according to the institutions' own protocols. Collaborator samples were shipped for TCRbeta analysis as frozen whole blood, isolated PBMCs, or DNA extracted from either sample type. Sequenced sample: peripheral blood. This clonotype was sampled from a man in his 70s with active COVID-19. The chain is made from TRBV28 and TRBJ1-2; the D gene cannot be resolved reliably. The CDR3 reads CASSLVQANYGYTF. At the DNA level, the sequence is TGTGCCAGCAGTTTAGTCCAGGCTAACTATGGCTACACCTTC.